This entry lists 16 T cell receptor beta chains sequenced from one sample in a study of blood T cell repertoires in COVID-19. Some clones are missing from TCRdb's copy, which holds only in-frame ones; the method was immunoSEQ multiplex PCR. The repertoire consists of a few hundred thousand clones, with about 86% occurring once and the leading ten covering about 4%. The sequenced sample consisted of peripheral blood. The origin of the receptors is a man in his late teens or twenties with active or convalescent COVID-19.

This clone was observed a handful of times. The CDR3 loop is CASRPGTGGLLHTF. The CDR3 DNA reads TGTGCCAGCAGACCCGGGACAGGGGGCCTTCTTCACACCTTC. The chain combines TRBV6-5 with TRBJ1-2; 12 bases fit TRBD1. The trim removed 6 bases at V and 12 bases at J, leaving 11 bases unmatched. CDR3 size: 14 residues. Germline V lookup: CDR1 MNHEY, CDR2 SVGAGI.

The chain is built from TRBV6-5 and TRBJ2-7, with 8 bases that match TRBD1. Unmatched junction bases numbered 14, after V lost 0 bases and J lost 10 bases. CDR3 length equals 16 residues. From germline, CDR1 is MNHEY and CDR2 SVGAGI. CDR3: CASSYSSGQAYFPQYF. The CDR3 DNA follows: TGTGCCAGCAGTTACTCCTCGGGACAGGCCTACTTCCCACAGTACTTC.

The chain carries TRBV30 and TRBJ2-7, with 11 positions matching TRBD2. CDR3 size: 15 residues. The V segment lost 2 bases and the J segment 9 bases; nucleotides outside the gene matches: 12. Germline V gene lookup returns CDR1 GTSNPN and CDR2 SVGIG (reference sequence). CDR3 sequence: CAWSRPPGTSGWQYF. The CDR3 DNA is TGTGCCTGGAGTAGGCCCCCCGGGACTAGCGGTTGGCAGTACTTC.

V and J are TRBV5-1 and TRBJ1-1, with D hard to call. Germline V gene sequence: CDR1 SGHRS, CDR2 YFSETQ. The CDR3 runs to 11 residues. The ends were cut back, 5 bases at V and 5 bases at J, with 7 bases in the middle. The CDR3 is CASSSETEAFF. The CDR3 nucleotides are TGCGCCAGCAGTTCAGAAACTGAAGCTTTCTTT.

This clone was recorded once. The chain employs TRBV27 and TRBJ2-2; D is ambiguous. The CDR3 consists of 15 residues. Germline loops: CDR1 MNHEY, CDR2 SMNVEV (reference sequence). With 3 bases removed from V and 0 bases from J, the gap between germline ends came to 8 bases. For the CDR3, the DNA is TGTGCCAGCAGTTTGGGCAGATCGAACACCGGGGAGCTGTTTTTT. Protein: CASSLGRSNTGELFF.

Here the CDR3 reads CASSITRGNTEAFF. CDR3 sequence (DNA): TGTGCCAGTAGTATAACCAGGGGGAACACTGAAGCTTTCTTT. J is TRBJ1-1 and V is TRBV19; D might be TRBD1 (6 bases). The germline V and J ends were trimmed by 2 bases and 1 base, with 8 bases remaining between them. CDR1 and CDR2 from the germline V gene are LNHDA and SQIVND (reference sequence). This CDR3 spans 14 amino acids.

The rearrangement links TRBV27 to TRBJ2-6; 10 bases align to TRBD1. Trimming took 5 bases from V and 3 from J; bases not matched to a gene: 7. The CDR3 is 17 amino acids. CDR1 and CDR2 from the germline V gene are MNHEY and SMNVEV (reference sequence). This CDR3 is CASSHRDRGFGANVLTF. CDR3 coding DNA: TGTGCCAGCAGTCATAGGGACAGGGGATTTGGGGCCAACGTCCTGACTTTC.

This chain joins TRBV19 and TRBJ1-3; D unclear. V gave up 3 bases and J gave up 0 bases, with 12 bases separating them. The germline V gene encodes CDR1 LNHDA and CDR2 SQIVND (reference sequence). This CDR3 is 16 amino acids long. CDR3 nucleotide sequence: TGTGCCAGTAGTATTGAGGTCAAGAGCTCTGGAAACACCATATATTTT. Translation: CASSIEVKSSGNTIYF.

J is TRBJ2-7 and V is TRBV2; D might be TRBD2 (5 bases). There are 13 residues in the CDR3. The V and J ends lost 7 bases and 6 bases respectively, with 16 bases between them. CDR1 and CDR2 from the germline V gene are SNHLY and FYNNEI. In DNA form, the CDR3 reads TGTGCCAGCATTTCTCTCCAGGCGGGCGAGCAGTACTTC. This gives the protein CASISLQAGEQYF.

With regard to this clone: Other DNA sequences in the same sample also yield this CDR3. This chain joins TRBV3-1 (or the pseudogene TRBV3-2) and TRBJ2-3; D gene unclear. The CDR3 is made up of 14 amino acids. The germline V gene has CDR1 LGHDT and CDR2 YNNKEL (reference sequence). V lost 0 bases and J 1 base, leaving 5 bases between the germline ends. CDR3 in DNA: TGTGCCAGCAGCCAAGATCCCGGCACAGATACGCAGTATTTT. Translation: CASSQDPGTDTQYF.

The chain uses TRBV6-5 and TRBJ1-1; 8 bases line up with TRBD1. The CDR3 contains 13 residues. Germline assignment: CDR1 MNHEY and CDR2 SVGAGI. Trimming removed 6 bases from V and 3 bases from J; junction bases left unmatched: 3. The CDR3 loop reads CASSRGLDTEAFF. CDR3 DNA sequence: TGTGCCAGCAGCAGGGGGCTTGACACTGAAGCTTTCTTT.

The chain links TRBV9 to TRBJ1-3; D ambiguous. Trimming left V 2 bases short and J 0 bases short, with 6 bases between. In germline, CDR1 is SGDLS, CDR2 YYNGEE. The CDR3 is made up of 14 amino acids. The CDR3 nucleotides read TGTGCCAGCAGCGTGCAGGCCTCTGGAAACACCATATATTTT. Protein sequence: CASSVQASGNTIYF. Drawing the rest from reference TRBV9 and TRBJ1-3, the complete variable domain is DSGVTQTPKHLITATGQRVTLRCSPRSGDLSVYWYQQSLDQGLQFLIQYYNGEERAKGNILERFSAQQFPDLHSELNLSSLELGDSALYFCASSVQASGNTIYFGEGSWLTVV.

This chain links TRBV9 with TRBJ2-5; D remains unclear. V was cut by 2 bases and J by 1 base, with 12 bases left in between. Looked up from germline, CDR1 is SGDLS and CDR2 is YYNGEE. This CDR3 has 15 amino acids. The chain's CDR3 is CASSVLGNFQETQYF. Written as DNA, the CDR3 is TGTGCCAGCAGCGTCCTAGGAAACTTCCAAGAGACCCAGTACTTC. Based on the CDR3 plus reference TRBV9 and TRBJ2-5, the full variable domain is DSGVTQTPKHLITATGQRVTLRCSPRSGDLSVYWYQQSLDQGLQFLIQYYNGEERAKGNILERFSAQQFPDLHSELNLSSLELGDSALYFCASSVLGNFQETQYFGPGTRLLVL.

The genes are TRBV29-1 and TRBJ1-1; the D is unclear. The V gene's germline CDR1 is SQVTM and CDR2 ANQGSEA. The CDR3 is made up of 10 amino acids. V shed 4 bases and J shed 4 bases, with 4 bases lying between them. CDR3 DNA: TGCAGCGTTGCAATCACTGAAGCTTTCTTT. This translates into CSVAITEAFF.

The chain is built from TRBV5-1 and TRBJ2-1; D possibly corresponds to TRBD1 (5 bases). The V gene lost 4 bases and the J gene lost 9 bases, with 11 bases spanning the gap. Germline assignment: CDR1 SGHRS and CDR2 YFSETQ. The CDR3 length is 12 residues. The CDR3 DNA reads as TGCGCCAGCAGCATGACAGTCTCTGAGCAGTTCTTC. Translation: CASSMTVSEQFF.

The chain carries TRBV6-1 and TRBJ1-2; no definite D call. Germline V CDR1 and CDR2: MNHNS, SASEGT. The length of the CDR3 is 13 residues. V was shortened by 0 bases and J by 3 bases, with 5 bases between the two germline ends. CDR3 sequence: CASSEAGDYGYTF. As DNA, the CDR3 is TGTGCCAGCAGTGAAGCCGGGGACTATGGCTACACCTTC.